The clone carrying this TCR delta chain counts as large. Other DNA sequences in this sample translate to the same CDR3. Losses at the gene ends were 4 bases for V and 9 bases for J; bases not matched to a gene: 18. Germline V lookup: CDR1 GEAIGNYY, CDR2 EKD. This CDR3 contains 17 residues. TCRdb reapplied CATT to the reads. The sample carries more than 1,000 delta-chain clones, around 1.1% recorded once. This sample is drawn from a study of gamma-delta chains in newborns, infants, children. Looking at the study overall: Microbial exposure reportedly drives polyclonal innate γδ T cell expansion after birth.

The sequenced sample was blood. This rearrangement joins TRDV2 to TRDJ1; 11 nucleotides agree with TRDD3. The sequence was collected from a child in good health. CDR3 bases: TGTGCCTGTGAGACTCTACAGGGGTTGGGGGATACGCTGGAACTCATCTTT. Its translation is CACETLQGLGDTLELIF.